This T cell receptor (beta chain) was captured in a study of blood T cell repertoires in COVID-19. In the study overall: Samples of COVID-19 (acute and convalescent) were obtained from the United States, Italy and Spain. T cells, B-cell-depleted T cells, or PBMCs supplied cDNA or gDNA.

V lost 4 bases and J lost 5, with 15 bases in between. The CDR3 length is 14 residues. The germline V gene has CDR1 SGHRS and CDR2 YFSETQ. Original data processing: The assay estimated nucleated cells by amplifying reference gene primers. Some clones are missing from TCRdb's copy, which holds only in-frame ones; the method was immunoSEQ multiplex PCR. V and J calls plus clone size are reproduced from that table; the DNA served to infer D and trimming. This table holds tens of thousands of clones, around 82% found once. The V gene is TRBV5-1, the J gene TRBJ1-2; D might be TRBD1 (6 bases). Material for sequencing was peripheral blood. This TCR derives from a man aged 50-60 years with active or convalescent COVID-19. The CDR3 bases are TGCGCCAGCAGCGTAGAACAGGGAGTTTATGGCTACACCTTC. As protein: CASSVEQGVYGYTF.